This TCR beta chain was recorded in a study of control samples from healthy donors and cancer patients. Germline CDR1 and CDR2: SNHLY and FYNNEI. The CDR3 has 13 amino acids. V lost 6 bases, J lost 6 bases, and 14 bases lay in between. Data came from immunoSEQ multiplex PCR; TCRdb stores just in-frame clones and leaves some out. Its table lists about 210,000 clones. The chain employs TRBV2 and TRBJ1-2; D may be TRBD1 (5 bases). This clonotype was obtained from a woman younger than 45 in good health. Sequences were obtained from blood. CDR3 coding DNA: TGTGCCAGCAGCGATTTGGGGGTCCATGGCTACACCTTC. Residues: CASSDLGVHGYTF.